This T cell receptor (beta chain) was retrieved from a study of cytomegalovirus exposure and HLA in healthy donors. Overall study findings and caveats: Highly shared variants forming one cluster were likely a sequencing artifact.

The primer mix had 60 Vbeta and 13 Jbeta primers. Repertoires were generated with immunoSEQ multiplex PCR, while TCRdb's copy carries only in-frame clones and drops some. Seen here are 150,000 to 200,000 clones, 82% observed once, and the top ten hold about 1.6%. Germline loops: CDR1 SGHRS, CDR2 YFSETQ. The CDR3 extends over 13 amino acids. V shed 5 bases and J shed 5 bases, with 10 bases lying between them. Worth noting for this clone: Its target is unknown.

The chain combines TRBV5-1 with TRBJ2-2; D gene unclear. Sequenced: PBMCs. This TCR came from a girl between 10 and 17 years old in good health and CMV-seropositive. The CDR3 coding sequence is TGCGCCAGCAGGATGGGCGAAACCGGGGAGCTGTTTTTT. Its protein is CASRMGETGELFF.